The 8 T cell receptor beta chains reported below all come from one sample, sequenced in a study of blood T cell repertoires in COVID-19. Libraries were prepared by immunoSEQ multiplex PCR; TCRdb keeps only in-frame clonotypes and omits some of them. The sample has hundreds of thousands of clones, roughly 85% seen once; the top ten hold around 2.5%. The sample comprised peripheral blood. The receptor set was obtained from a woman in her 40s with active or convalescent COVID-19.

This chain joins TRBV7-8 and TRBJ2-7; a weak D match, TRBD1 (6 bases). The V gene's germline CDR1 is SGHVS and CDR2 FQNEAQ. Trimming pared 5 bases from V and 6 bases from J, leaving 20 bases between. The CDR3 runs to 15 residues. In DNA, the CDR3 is TGTGCCAGCAGCGCTACAGGGACGGTTGTTCGCGAGCAGTACTTC. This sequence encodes CASSATGTVVREQYF.

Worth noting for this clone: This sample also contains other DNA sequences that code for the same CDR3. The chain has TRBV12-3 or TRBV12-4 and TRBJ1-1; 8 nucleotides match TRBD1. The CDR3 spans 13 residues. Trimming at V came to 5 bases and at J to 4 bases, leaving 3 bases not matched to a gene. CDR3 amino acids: CASSKDRGTEAFF. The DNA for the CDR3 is TGTGCCAGCAGTAAAGACAGGGGCACTGAAGCTTTCTTT.

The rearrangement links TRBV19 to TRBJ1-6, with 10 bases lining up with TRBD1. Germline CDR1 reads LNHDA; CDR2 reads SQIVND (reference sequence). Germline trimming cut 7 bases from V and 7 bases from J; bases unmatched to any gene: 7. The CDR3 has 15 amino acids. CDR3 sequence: CASTGTGANNSPLHF. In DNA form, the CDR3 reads TGTGCCAGTACCGGGACAGGGGCCAACAATTCACCCCTCCACTTT.

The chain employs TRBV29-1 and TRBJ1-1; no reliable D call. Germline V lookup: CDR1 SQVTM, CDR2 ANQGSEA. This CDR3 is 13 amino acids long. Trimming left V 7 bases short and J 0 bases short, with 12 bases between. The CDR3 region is CSGITAMNTEAFF. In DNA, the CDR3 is TGCAGCGGTATCACAGCTATGAACACTGAAGCTTTCTTT.

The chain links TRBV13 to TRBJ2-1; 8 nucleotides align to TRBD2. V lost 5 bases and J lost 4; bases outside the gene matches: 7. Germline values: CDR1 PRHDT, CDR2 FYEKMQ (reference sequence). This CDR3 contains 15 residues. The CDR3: CASSQVLAEYNEQFF. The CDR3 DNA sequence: TGTGCCAGCAGCCAGGTACTAGCGGAATACAATGAGCAGTTCTTC.

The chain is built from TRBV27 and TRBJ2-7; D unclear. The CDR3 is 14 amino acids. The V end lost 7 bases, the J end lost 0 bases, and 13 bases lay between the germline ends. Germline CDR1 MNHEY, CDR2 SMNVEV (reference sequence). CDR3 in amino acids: CASTPFRSSYEQYF. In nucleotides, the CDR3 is TGTGCCAGCACCCCATTCAGAAGCTCCTACGAGCAGTACTTC.

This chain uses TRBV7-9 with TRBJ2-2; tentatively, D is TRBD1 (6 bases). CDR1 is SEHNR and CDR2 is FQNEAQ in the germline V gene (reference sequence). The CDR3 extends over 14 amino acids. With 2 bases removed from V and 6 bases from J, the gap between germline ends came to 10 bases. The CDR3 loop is CASSLRTAAGELFF. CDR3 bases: TGTGCCAGCAGCTTACGGACAGCGGCCGGGGAGCTGTTTTTT.

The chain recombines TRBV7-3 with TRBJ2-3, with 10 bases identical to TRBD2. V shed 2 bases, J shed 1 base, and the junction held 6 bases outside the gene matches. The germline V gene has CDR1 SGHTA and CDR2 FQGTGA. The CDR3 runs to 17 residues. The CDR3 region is CASSLWTSGRGTDTQYF. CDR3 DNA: TGTGCCAGCAGCTTATGGACTAGCGGAAGGGGCACAGATACGCAGTATTTT.